This paragraph reports one TCR beta chain. Its antigen is unknown. No quality values exist for individual bases; no much larger clone is one base distant. This sample is drawn from a study of shared clonotypes between healthy human individuals (dated by TCRdb to the early 2020s). Background for the entire study: A few men and a couple of women, aged 18 to 49 years, made up the cohort. For each donor, three plates each were used for CD4 naive and CD4 memory, two plates were used for CD8 naive, and one plate was used for CD8 memory. To estimate repertoire size and how much clonotypes are shared between individuals, the study performed deep sequencing of blood TCR repertoires from a few healthy adults. To increase sequencing depth and limit assay-specific biases, TCR repertoire library preparation and sequencing were carried out by different laboratories using diverse techniques. Per donor, leukapheresis produced somewhere between about 0.9 and 10 billion PBMCs. Paper-wide results and their limitations: The genetic and exposure-history diversity represented was limited by the small number of donors. When a few donors were compared, the shared fraction of clonotypes was 5% to 6.5% for naive CD4, approximately 3.3% for naive CD8, roughly 2.3% for memory CD4, and 0.4% for memory CD8. Pairwise subsampling indicated that sequencing depth was expected to affect the degree of clonotype sharing among donors. Rarefaction of sorted-subset datasets indicated incomplete sequencing despite the large sequencing depth. Naive subsets generally had larger estimated clonotype richness than memory subsets did. Sampling was limited to blood, and TCR repertoires in tissue likely differ from TCR repertoires in blood. Compared with non-shared clonotypes, the clonotypes found in all four sorted-subset donors had higher generation probabilities.

V is reduced by 3 bases and J by 3 bases, leaving a spacing of 12 bases between them. The CDR1 and CDR2 encoded by the germline V gene (reference sequence) are SEHNR and FQNEAQ. The CDR3 runs 15 residues from the cysteine to the phenylalanine. The only DNA kept is the CDR3, 45 bases in frame from the first base. TCR CDR3 regions were amplified from genomic DNA by multiplex PCR using the deep immunoSEQ assay. Extracted genomic DNA from each cell subset was distributed evenly across all wells of several immunoSEQ 96-well plates, and each plate was treated as a replicate. For sorted subsets, 200 to 250 ng of genomic DNA, equivalent to about 30,000 T cell genomes, went into each replicate PCR. The purified libraries were quantified using a Qubit 3.0 fluorometer, sized with a Bioanalyzer 2100, and then quantified again using the KAPA Library Quantification kit. Every immunoSEQ 96-well plate was sequenced on a dedicated single-read 150-cycle Illumina NextSeq 550 flow cell. For the original study's pipeline: Because only junctional sequences without quality scores were contained in the immunoSEQ output, filtering matching that applied to full-length reads could not be performed. Sequences were annotated with PyIR, a Python wrapper for IgBLAST v1.9, and V/J genes and CDR3 were assigned using IMGT germline references. Reads with weak V/J assignments (E-value above 1e-6), missing CDR3, stop codons, out-of-frame junctions, or ambiguous translated residues were removed. V3J clonotypes were defined as sequences sharing an identical inferred V gene, J gene, and CDR3 amino acid sequence. Percentage overlap between repertoires was computed as shared unique clonotypes divided by the size of the smaller repertoire. Richness of each repertoire was evaluated using RTK rarefaction, the Chao1 estimator, and Recon v2.1 estimates of unobserved clonotypes. For all TCRbeta clonotypes obtained by the gDNA method from four donors, generation probabilities were computed with OLGA. The clones in this table, taken by TCRdb from immuneACCESS, are in-frame only. Not every clone is retained; where verified, under half of the shortfall comes from an unresolved V gene, and the cause of the rest is unknown. That table gives V, J and clone size, and the DNA gave D and trimming. For this sample there are 2 million to 2.5 million clones; about nine tenths appear just once. 0.3% to 0.45% of the sample goes to the ten largest clones.

The donors were healthy, HIV-negative adults with no recently reported acute infections or vaccinations. Only Caucasian adults living in Nashville, Tennessee, USA were represented among the donors. Magnetic negative selection was used to enrich CD4+ T cells, after which naive cells were positively selected on CD45RA and the negative fraction became the memory subset. Blood was collected by leukapheresis, and PBMCs were isolated by Ficoll-Histopaque density gradient centrifugation and then cryopreserved in liquid nitrogen vapor phase. Purity and quantity of every magnetically sorted T cell population were checked by analytical flow cytometry. Each sorted fraction had its genomic DNA isolated and then quantified by UV absorbance on a Nanodrop 2000c.

In this chain, TRBV7-9 is recombined with TRBJ1-5, with no confidently assigned D gene. The source material was naive CD4+ T cells from PBMCs. The cell subset or site label of this sample denotes: CD45RA+ positively selected. The sequence derives from a man between 18 and 35 years old in good health. Some clones in this sample may be carry-over from other donors' samples. CDR3 sequence: CASSLGETDNQPQHF. The DNA sequence reads TGTGCCAGCAGCTTGGGCGAGACGGACAATCAGCCCCAGCATTTT.